These T cell receptor beta chains were read from a single sample in a study of PD-L1 blockade in urothelial cancer. Profiling relied on immunoSEQ multiplex PCR, and the TCRdb table lists in-frame clones only, not all of them. The table lists about 26,000 clones, approximately 86% of them singletons. Sequenced material: PBMCs, taken around atezolizumab (anti-PD-L1) treatment. Receptors were obtained from a man between 60 and 70 years old with urothelial cancer. Both conserved end residues are trimmed from each CDR3.

v_call cdr3_aa
TRBV5-6 ASSLGLVPLSQF
TRBV4-1 ASSLGQPSGANVLT
TRBV10-3 AISEPEPNSPLH
TRBV19 ASSRLAELSGELF
TRBV4-1 ASSQDGAGAFWNTEAF
TRBV6-5 ASSYLTSGRPGELF
TRBV7-8 ASSLVGGGTYEQY
TRBV9 ASSVVVGGFREQF
TRBV5-5 ASSSRTDMNTEAF
TRBV10-3 AISETAYSYNSPLH
TRBV13 ASSQIVDRGYEQF
TRBV5-1 ASRLTTGTSYYNEQF
TRBV7-7 ASRTGTGGQETQY
TRBV19 ASSPGTANTEAF
TRBV11-2 ASSYRDRARYGYT
TRBV6-5 ASSSRWSGGSDTQY
TRBV30 AWTSREGQPQH
TRBV18 ASSPLTSIVGRHNEQF
TRBV10-1 ASRITGNPQYEQY
TRBV7-2 ASSPRLAGAPSRTYEQY
TRBV29-1 SGRQALGTEAF
TRBV10-3 AIRPGLTGNTIY
TRBV5-1 ASSLTSGRVEQF
TRBV11-2 ASSPLSTGNYGYT
TRBV7-9 ASSFGLAGGPSDTQY
TRBV19 ASSLRTSGRYNEQF
TRBV7-9 ASSPGGGPHNEQF
TRBV7-2 ASSLAGADYGYT
TRBV6-6 ASSQRQGALNYGYT
TRBV5-4 ASSLAGADEQY
TRBV7-2 ASAIGVYSNQPQH
TRBV2 ASSTRAYGYT
TRBV18 ASSLSDRDEQY
TRBV2 ASSVTTNSPLH
TRBV25-1 ASSRTGGWNSPLH
TRBV18 ASSPPGQGFLSGNTIY
TRBV5-6 ASSFAQGYT
TRBV7-6 ASSANSQGIETQY
TRBV7-8 ASSLRTASSGNTIY
TRBV6-1 ASRGDSRTNQPQH
TRBV12-5 ASGVTGQEIYGYT
TRBV11-2 ASSRLAGGPGTQY
TRBV5-8 ASSFGTSSYEQY
TRBV5-1 ASSPQGPRGETQY
TRBV6-1 ASSVVAGGNEQF
TRBV2 ATILQGALGEAF
TRBV6-6 ASRPYSGGSSGYT
TRBV6-5 ASSPPPFYEQY